This TCR beta chain emerged from a study of shared clonotypes between healthy human individuals (dated by TCRdb to 2020 to 2022). In the study overall: Three men and a couple of women, aged 18 to 49 years, made up the cohort. Each donor's leukapheresis produced roughly between about 0.9 and 9.5 billion PBMCs. Libraries were prepared and TCR repertoires were sequenced by different laboratories using diverse techniques, in order to increase sequencing depth and limit assay-specific biases. To estimate repertoire size and how much clonotypes are shared between individuals, the study performed deep sequencing of blood TCR repertoires from a few healthy adults.

Using the deep immunoSEQ assay, TCR CDR3 regions were amplified from genomic DNA by multiplex PCR. Genomic DNA extracted from each cell subset was distributed evenly over all wells of several immunoSEQ 96-well plates, and each plate served as one replicate. For unsorted PBMC, each replicate PCR was loaded with approximately 300 ng genomic DNA, equivalent to around 30,000 T cell genomes. Unsorted PBMC genomic DNA was sequenced across ten immunoSEQ deep assay plates. Purified libraries were quantified with a Qubit 3.0 fluorometer, sized on a Bioanalyzer 2100, and re-quantified with the KAPA Library Quantification kit. Every immunoSEQ 96-well plate was sequenced on a dedicated single-read 150-cycle Illumina NextSeq 550 flow cell. Per the authors' processing: Because the immunoSEQ output held only junctional sequences and lacked quality scores, the filtering could not match the filtering applied to full-length reads. Sequences were annotated with PyIR, a Python wrapper for IgBLAST v1.9, using IMGT germline references to assign V/J genes and CDR3. Reads were filtered out if the reads had weak V/J assignments (E-value above 1e-6), no CDR3, stop codons, out-of-frame junctions, or ambiguous translated residues. V3J clonotypes were defined as sequences sharing an identical inferred V gene, J gene, and CDR3 amino acid sequence. To compute the percentage overlap between repertoires, the number of shared unique clonotypes was divided by the size of the smaller repertoire. Richness of each repertoire was evaluated using RTK rarefaction, the Chao1 estimator, and Recon v2.1 estimates of unobserved clonotypes. What TCRdb holds here is the immuneACCESS table cut down to in-frame rearrangements. Part of the clones is not present; checked against another copy, under half of the missing clones reflect an unresolved V gene, and the others are unexplained. D and trimming come from the DNA, and the V and J calls and clone size come from that table. This sample comprises 470,000 or so clones, 70% to 85% of them detected only once. Clones ranked in the top ten supply about 11% of the sample.

The donors were healthy, HIV-negative adults with no recently reported acute infections or vaccinations. Every donor was a Caucasian adult residing in Nashville, Tennessee, USA. In the unsorted samples, tens of millions of PBMCs were counted, and genomic DNA was extracted using the QIAamp DNA Blood Mini kit. After blood collection by leukapheresis, PBMCs were isolated using Ficoll-Histopaque density gradient centrifugation and then cryopreserved in the vapor phase of liquid nitrogen. At the junction V is shortened by 1 base and J by 3 bases, with 10 bases in between. Per the germline V gene, MGHRA is the CDR1 and YSYEKL is the CDR2. Measured from the cysteine to the phenylalanine, the CDR3 is 14 residues long. Solely the CDR3 DNA is kept, with 42 bases framed from the first base. Concerning this clone itself: Its antigen remains undetermined. Qualities for individual bases were not recorded, and no much larger clone is one base off.

Study-wide conclusions, independent of this receptor: Pairwise subsampling indicated that sequencing depth was expected to affect the degree of clonotype sharing among donors. The genetic and exposure-history diversity represented was limited by the small number of donors. Sampling was restricted to blood, and TCR repertoires in tissues likely differ from the TCR repertoires found in blood.

The chain joins TRBV4-1 to TRBJ2-7; tentative D gene TRBD1, with 6 bases matching. This receptor was taken from a woman aged 40 to 50 in good health. Some clones in this sample may be carry-over from other donors' samples. Sequenced: PBMCs. The encoded CDR3 is CASSQVQGGYEQYF. The sequenced DNA is TGCGCCAGCAGCCAAGTACAGGGTGGCTACGAGCAGTACTTC.